This T cell receptor beta chain was sequenced during a study of cytomegalovirus exposure and HLA in healthy donors. General observations from the study: The study flagged some 170 TCR beta chains as cytomegalovirus-associated.

CDR1 and CDR2 (germline): SEHNR, FQNEAQ (reference sequence). The CDR3 has 16 amino acids. The V gene lost 2 bases and the J gene lost 9 bases, with 20 bases spanning the gap. It was with 60 Vbeta and 13 Jbeta primers that the PCR ran. Sequencing was performed with immunoSEQ multiplex PCR; in TCRdb, only in-frame clones are kept and a portion is missing. The repertoire includes roughly 140,000 clones, about three quarters of them detected once, and roughly 0.7% sits in the top ten. About this clone itself: Its antigen is still unknown.

Sequencing was done on a sample of PBMCs. This rearrangement joins TRBV7-9 to TRBJ2-1; possibly TRBD2 for D (7 bases). The sequence was obtained from a male donor in good health and CMV-seronegative. In nucleotides, the CDR3 is TGTGCCAGCAGCTTACCCGGCGGGGGCGAGATCGGTGAGCAGTTCTTC. Translation gives CASSLPGGGEIGEQFF.